The 25 T cell receptor beta chains given below trace back to one sample, sequenced in a study of T-cell reconstitution after alpha-beta-depleted transplantation in children. Preparation of the TCRbeta library involved a method that used unique molecular identifiers. TCRdb independently ran MiXCR on the PCR reads; one entry per CDR3 protein. The sample lists a few hundred thousand distinct CDR3 sequences, 9.9% occurring once. The sample in question was PBMCs from the stem cell graft donor, obtained from the stem cell graft. These receptors all stem from a human donor who donated a stem cell graft to a child with SCID.

The table lists this clonotype with many counts. V gene TRBV29-1 combines with J gene TRBJ2-7; the match to TRBD1 covers 8 bases. The CDR3 has 13 residues. In germline, CDR1 is SQVTM, CDR2 ANQGSEA. V dropped 6 bases and J dropped 3; count of bases not matched to a gene: 7. CDR3 amino acids: CSVDRGAGYEQYF. The DNA for the CDR3 is TGCAGCGTAGACAGGGGTGCTGGCTACGAGCAGTACTTC.

This clonotype was detected ten times or more. The chain uses TRBV7-9 and TRBJ1-4; D is ambiguous. CDR1 is SEHNR and CDR2 is FQNEAQ in the germline V gene (reference sequence). This CDR3 has 12 residues. V lost 5 bases to trimming and J lost 10 bases, with 11 bases between them. This CDR3 reads CASSLQVGKLFF. CDR3 coding DNA: TGTGCCAGCAGCCTACAAGTGGGAAAACTGTTTTTT.

V and J are TRBV20-1 and TRBJ1-2, with 7 nucleotides matching TRBD1. V lost 5 bases and J lost 6; bases outside the gene matches: 12. Germline CDR1 DFQATT, CDR2 SNEGSKA (reference sequence). The CDR3 is 14 amino acids. DNA of the CDR3: TGCAGTGCTCTAGACAGGGACGTTAGAGATGGCTACACCTTC. Encoded protein: CSALDRDVRDGYTF.

The chain recombines TRBV29-1 with TRBJ2-7; TRBD1 matches 8 bases. Germline assignment: CDR1 SQVTM and CDR2 ANQGSEA. V was pared by 7 bases and J by 3 bases, with 20 bases of the junction left unmatched. The CDR3 covers 17 residues. The CDR3 region has the DNA TGCAGCGCCCTGCGAGTCGGCGGGACAGGCTTTTACTACGAGCAGTACTTC. Translation gives CSALRVGGTGFYYEQYF.

This clonotype was counted many times. The rearrangement uses TRBV20-1 and TRBJ1-5; maybe TRBD1 (6 bases). The CDR3 consists of 15 residues. Germline V lookup: CDR1 DFQATT, CDR2 SNEGSKA (reference sequence). V was cut by 6 bases and J by 2 bases, with 17 bases left in between. CDR3 sequence reads: CSAKRDMMGNQPQHF. CDR3 nucleotide sequence: TGCAGTGCAAAGCGGGACATGATGGGCAATCAGCCCCAGCATTTT.

This clonotype was seen at least ten times. Since a much larger clone is just one base distant, this may be a read error. The chain uses TRBV3-1 and TRBJ2-2, with 10 bases that match TRBD2. The germline V gene has CDR1 LGHDT and CDR2 YNNKEL (reference sequence). This CDR3 spans 19 amino acids. The CDR3 region is CASSHFGMLAGDLTGDLFF. Here the CDR3 DNA reads TGTGCCAGCAGCCATTTCGGTATGCTAGCGGGGGACCTCACCGGGGACCTGTTTTTT.

This chain joins TRBV20-1 and TRBJ1-1; a weak D match, TRBD1 (5 bases). The CDR3 is 13 residues long. The V end was cut by 5 bases, the J end by 5 bases, with 15 bases between. Germline lookup yields CDR1 DFQATT and CDR2 SNEGSKA (reference sequence). The CDR3 protein is CSASLGVWTEAFF. In nucleotides, the CDR3 is TGCAGTGCTTCACTGGGGGTATGGACTGAAGCTTTCTTT.

This clonotype was recorded a few times. The chain combines TRBV25-1 with TRBJ2-7, with no clear D. This CDR3 is 13 amino acids long. V shed 2 bases and J shed 4 bases, with 9 bases lying between them. CDR1 and CDR2 from the germline V gene are MGHDK and SYGVNS. This CDR3 is CASSEDGQYEQYF. CDR3 DNA: TGTGCCAGCAGTGAAGACGGTCAATACGAGCAGTACTTC.

V and J are TRBV7-9 and TRBJ1-5; TRBD1 matches 10 bases. The CDR3 runs to 16 residues. J was trimmed by 0 bases and V by 4 bases; bases with no gene match: 3. CDR1 SEHNR and CDR2 FQNEAQ come from the germline V gene (reference sequence). The DNA of the CDR3 is TGTGCCAGCAGCTCGACAGGGGGCTATAGCAATCAGCCCCAGCATTTT. This translates into CASSSTGGYSNQPQHF.

The sample holds many counts of this clonotype. This chain uses TRBV5-5 with TRBJ2-5; D tentatively fits TRBD1 or TRBD2 (5 bases each). There are 17 residues in the CDR3. The germline CDR1 and CDR2 sequences are SGHKS and YYEKEE (reference sequence). With 2 bases removed from V and 1 base from J, the gap between germline ends came to 18 bases. The CDR3 region has the DNA TGTGCCAGCAGCTTTAGGGGCGAGGGGACCTTCCAAGAGACCCAGTACTTC. Translated, it gives CASSFRGEGTFQETQYF.

This clonotype appeared many times. The CDR3 loop reads CASSQQGGDEQFF. CDR3 DNA: TGTGCCAGCAGCCAACAAGGGGGGGATGAGCAGTTCTTC. This chain links TRBV3-1 with TRBJ2-1, with D perhaps matching TRBD2 (7 bases). Trimming took 2 bases from V and 8 from J, leaving 10 bases between them. CDR1 and CDR2 from the germline V gene are LGHDT and YNNKEL (reference sequence). The CDR3 consists of 13 residues.

The chain combines TRBV11-2 with TRBJ1-1, with 9 bases that match TRBD1. Losses at the gene ends were 3 bases for V and 5 bases for J; bases not matched to a gene: 10. The CDR3 is made up of 16 amino acids. Germline V lookup: CDR1 SGHAT, CDR2 FQNNGV. CDR3 region: CASSFPTGGAGTEAFF. CDR3 in DNA: TGTGCCAGCAGCTTCCCTACAGGGGGCGCGGGGACTGAAGCTTTCTTT.

In its sample, this clonotype was seen many times. The chain has TRBV19 and TRBJ1-4; 9 positions match TRBD1. Germline CDR1 LNHDA, CDR2 SQIVND (reference sequence). V shed 4 bases and J 8 bases; nucleotides not matched to a gene: 5. This CDR3 contains 14 residues. CDR3 DNA: TGTGCCAGTAGTACGGACAGGGGTGAAGAAAAACTGTTTTTT. Translated, it gives CASSTDRGEEKLFF.

This clonotype was detected ten times or more. CDR3 protein: CASSLDPGVGQPQHF. DNA of the CDR3: TGCGCCAGCAGCTTGGACCCAGGGGTTGGTCAGCCCCAGCATTTT. The chain employs TRBV5-1 and TRBJ1-5; maybe TRBD1 (6 bases). The CDR3 totals 15 residues. Trimming left V 0 bases short and J 6 bases short, with 13 bases between. The germline CDR1 and CDR2 sequences are SGHRS and YFSETQ.

V is TRBV18 and J is TRBJ2-6, with D possibly being TRBD2 (6 bases). Germline assignment: CDR1 KGHSH and CDR2 LQKENI. The CDR3 length is 17 residues. Between the trimmed V and J ends, which lost 0 bases and 0 bases, there was a span of 9 bases. The CDR3 loop is CASSPPGTVSGANVLTF. CDR3 in DNA: TGTGCCAGCTCACCACCCGGGACTGTCTCTGGGGCCAACGTCCTGACTTTC.

This clonotype was observed a few times. The chain recombines TRBV5-1 with TRBJ2-1; maybe TRBD2 (5 bases). This CDR3 contains 13 residues. The V end lost 2 bases, the J end lost 8 bases, and 11 bases lay between the germline ends. Looked up from germline, CDR1 is SGHRS and CDR2 is YFSETQ. CDR3 bases: TGCGCCAGCAGCTTTCAGAGGGTCCATGAGCAGTTCTTC. Its protein is CASSFQRVHEQFF.

This clonotype was counted ten times or more. This chain joins TRBV12-3 or TRBV12-4 and TRBJ2-7; no definite D call. The CDR3 extends over 11 amino acids. V was trimmed by 4 bases and J by 6 bases, leaving 7 bases between them. The CDR3 loop reads CASSSQREQYF. CDR3 in DNA: TGTGCCAGCAGTTCACAGCGCGAGCAGTACTTC.

The chain carries TRBV29-1 and TRBJ1-1; TRBD1 agrees at 7 bases. The CDR3 has 14 amino acids. The V gene's germline CDR1 is SQVTM and CDR2 ANQGSEA. V lost 5 bases and J lost 4; bases outside the gene matches: 10. The CDR3 spells CSVIRQGLGTEAFF. In DNA, the CDR3 is TGCAGCGTTATACGACAGGGCCTCGGCACTGAAGCTTTCTTT.

This clonotype showed up just a few times. The rearrangement uses TRBV7-3 and TRBJ2-1; 7 nucleotides match TRBD2. Germline-derived CDR1 and CDR2 are SGHTA and FQGTGA. V shed 5 bases and J 4 bases; nucleotides not matched to a gene: 11. CDR3 length: 16 amino acids. The CDR3 coding sequence is TGTGCCAGCAGCCCGACGCGGGACTACGCATACAATGAGCAGTTCTTC. Translated: CASSPTRDYAYNEQFF.

Regarding this clonotype: The junction differs from germline at one of its ends, possibly a read error. The chain couples TRBV20-1 to TRBJ2-7; a weak D match, TRBD2 (6 bases). In germline, CDR1 is DFQATT, CDR2 SNEGSKA (reference sequence). This CDR3 has 17 residues. In DNA, the CDR3 is TGCTGTGCTAGAGAGAGACCCGGGGAGGTTAGGTCCTACGAGCAGTACTTC. Residues: CCARERPGEVRSYEQYF.

There are a few counts of this clonotype. This chain connects TRBV15 to TRBJ2-5, with 8 bases lining up with TRBD1. There are 15 residues in the CDR3. Germline trimming cut 2 bases from V and 5 bases from J; bases unmatched to any gene: 7. Per germline, CDR1 LNHNV and CDR2 YYDKDF (reference sequence). Here the CDR3 DNA reads TGTGCCACCAGCAGACTATTTGACAGGGGTGAGACCCAGTACTTC. This translates into CATSRLFDRGETQYF.

J is TRBJ2-5 and V is TRBV5-1; weak D call: TRBD2 (5 bases). V gave up 2 bases and J gave up 0 bases, with 8 bases separating them. This CDR3 comprises 14 residues. Germline V gives CDR1 SGHRS, CDR2 YFSETQ. For the CDR3, the DNA is TGCGCCAGCAGCTTCGGAGGAAACCAAGAGACCCAGTACTTC. This encodes CASSFGGNQETQYF.

This clonotype was counted ten times or more. The DNA for the CDR3 is TGCGCCAGCAGCACCCCCCAAGAGACCCAGTACTTC. Its protein is CASSTPQETQYF. The chain links TRBV5-1 to TRBJ2-5; D is ambiguous. The ends were cut back, 4 bases at V and 1 base at J, with 5 bases in the middle. Germline V CDR1 and CDR2: SGHRS, YFSETQ. This CDR3 has 12 amino acids.

The chain uses TRBV9 and TRBJ2-1, with a possible D match to TRBD1 (5 bases). Germline CDR1 and CDR2: SGDLS and YYNGEE. The CDR3 is made up of 16 amino acids. V shed 5 bases and J shed 1 base, with 16 bases lying between them. CDR3 in amino acids: CASSLQAQASYNEQFF. CDR3 nucleotide sequence: TGTGCCAGCAGTCTACAGGCCCAAGCTTCCTACAATGAGCAGTTCTTC.

The rearrangement uses TRBV5-1 and TRBJ2-1, with TRBD1 matching over 8 bases. The germline V gene encodes CDR1 SGHRS and CDR2 YFSETQ. The V segment lost 3 bases and the J segment 2 bases; nucleotides outside the gene matches: 7. This CDR3 is built from 16 residues. CDR3 DNA sequence: TGCGCCAGCAGCTCCGTGGACAGGGTCACCTACAATGAGCAGTTCTTC. Its protein is CASSSVDRVTYNEQFF.